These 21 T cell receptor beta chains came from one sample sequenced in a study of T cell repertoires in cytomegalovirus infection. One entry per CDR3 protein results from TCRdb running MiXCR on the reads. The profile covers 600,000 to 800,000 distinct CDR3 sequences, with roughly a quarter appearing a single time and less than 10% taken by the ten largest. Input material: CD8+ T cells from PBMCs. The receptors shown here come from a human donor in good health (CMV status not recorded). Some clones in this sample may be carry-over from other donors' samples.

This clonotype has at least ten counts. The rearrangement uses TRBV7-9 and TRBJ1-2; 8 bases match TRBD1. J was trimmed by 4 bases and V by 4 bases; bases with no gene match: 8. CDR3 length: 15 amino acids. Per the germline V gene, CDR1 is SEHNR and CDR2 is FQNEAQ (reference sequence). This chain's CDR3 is CASSSPHDRGYGYTF. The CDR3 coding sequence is TGTGCCAGCAGCTCACCCCATGACAGGGGCTATGGCTACACCTTC. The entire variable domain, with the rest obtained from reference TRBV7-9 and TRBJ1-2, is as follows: DTGVSQNPRHKITKRGQNVTFRCDPISEHNRLYWYRQTLGQGPEFLTYFQNEAQLEKSRLLSDRFSAERPKGSFSTLEIQRTEQGDSAMYLCASSSPHDRGYGYTFGSGTRLTVV.

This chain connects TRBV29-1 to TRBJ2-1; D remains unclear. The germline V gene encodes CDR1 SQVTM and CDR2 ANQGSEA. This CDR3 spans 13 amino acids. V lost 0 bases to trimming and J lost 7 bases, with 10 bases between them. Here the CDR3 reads CSVEERQQNEQFF. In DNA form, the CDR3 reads TGCAGCGTTGAAGAGAGGCAGCAAAATGAGCAGTTCTTC.

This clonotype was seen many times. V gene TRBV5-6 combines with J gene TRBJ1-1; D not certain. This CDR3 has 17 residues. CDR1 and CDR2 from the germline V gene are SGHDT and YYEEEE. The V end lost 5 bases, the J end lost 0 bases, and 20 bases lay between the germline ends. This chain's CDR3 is CASSYGLAPPMNTEAFF. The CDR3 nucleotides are TGTGCCAGCAGTTACGGCCTAGCCCCACCGATGAACACTGAAGCTTTCTTT.

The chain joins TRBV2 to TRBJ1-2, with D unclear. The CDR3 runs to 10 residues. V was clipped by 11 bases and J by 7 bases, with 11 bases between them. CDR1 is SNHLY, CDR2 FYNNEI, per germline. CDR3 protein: CAGLHGGYTF. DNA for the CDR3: TGTGCCGGTCTACACGGTGGCTACACCTTC.

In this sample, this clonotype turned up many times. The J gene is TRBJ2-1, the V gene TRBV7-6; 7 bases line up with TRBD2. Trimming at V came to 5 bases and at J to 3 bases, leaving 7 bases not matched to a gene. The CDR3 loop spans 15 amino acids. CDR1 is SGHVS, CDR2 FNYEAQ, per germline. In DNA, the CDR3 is TGTGCCAGCAGCCCGACTAGCACAAGCTACAATGAGCAGTTCTTC. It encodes CASSPTSTSYNEQFF.

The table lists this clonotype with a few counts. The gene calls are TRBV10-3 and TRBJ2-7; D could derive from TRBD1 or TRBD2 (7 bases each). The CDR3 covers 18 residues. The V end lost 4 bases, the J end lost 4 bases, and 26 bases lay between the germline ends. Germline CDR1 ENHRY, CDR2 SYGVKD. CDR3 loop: CAISVLIRGGGSFYEQYF. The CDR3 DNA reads TGTGCCATCAGTGTATTGATCAGGGGGGGGGGGTCATTTTACGAGCAGTACTTC.

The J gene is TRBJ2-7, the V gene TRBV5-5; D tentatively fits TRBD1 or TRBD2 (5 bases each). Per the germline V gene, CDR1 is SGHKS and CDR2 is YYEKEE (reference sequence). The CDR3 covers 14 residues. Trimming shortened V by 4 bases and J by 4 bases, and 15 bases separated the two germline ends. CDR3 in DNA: TGTGCCAGCAGCCGAGAGACGGGGCGGTACGAGCAGTACTTC. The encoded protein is CASSRETGRYEQYF.

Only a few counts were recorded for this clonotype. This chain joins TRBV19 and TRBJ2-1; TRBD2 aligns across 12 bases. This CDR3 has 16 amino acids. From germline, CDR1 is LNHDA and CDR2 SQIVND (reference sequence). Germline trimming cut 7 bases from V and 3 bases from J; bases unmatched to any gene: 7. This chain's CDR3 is CASNPTSGGHYNEQFF. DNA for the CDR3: TGTGCCAGTAACCCGACTAGCGGGGGCCACTACAATGAGCAGTTCTTC.

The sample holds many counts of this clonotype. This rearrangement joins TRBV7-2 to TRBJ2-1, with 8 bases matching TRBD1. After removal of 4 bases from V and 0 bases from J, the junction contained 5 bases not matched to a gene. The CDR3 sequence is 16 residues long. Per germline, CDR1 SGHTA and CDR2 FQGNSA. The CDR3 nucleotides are TGTGCCAGCAGCTGGGGACAGGAAAGCTCCTACAATGAGCAGTTCTTC. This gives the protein CASSWGQESSYNEQFF. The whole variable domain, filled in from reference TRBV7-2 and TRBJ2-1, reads GAGVSQSPSNKVTEKGKDVELRCDPISGHTALYWYRQSLGQGLEFLIYFQGNSAPDKSGLPSDRFSAERTGGSVSTLTIQRTQQEDSAVYLCASSWGQESSYNEQFFGPGTRLTVL.

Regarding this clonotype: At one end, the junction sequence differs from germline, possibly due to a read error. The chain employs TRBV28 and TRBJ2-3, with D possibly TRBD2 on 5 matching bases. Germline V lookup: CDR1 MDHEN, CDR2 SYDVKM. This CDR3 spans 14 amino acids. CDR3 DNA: TGTGCCAGCAGACACCCGGGGAGCACAGATATGCAGTATTTT. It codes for CASRHPGSTDMQYF. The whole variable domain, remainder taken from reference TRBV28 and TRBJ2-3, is DVKVTQSSRYLVKRTGEKVFLECVQDMDHENMFWYRQDPGLGLRLIYFSYDVKMKEKGDIPEGYSVSREKKERFSLILESASTNQTSMYLCASRHPGSTDMQYFGPGTRLTVL.

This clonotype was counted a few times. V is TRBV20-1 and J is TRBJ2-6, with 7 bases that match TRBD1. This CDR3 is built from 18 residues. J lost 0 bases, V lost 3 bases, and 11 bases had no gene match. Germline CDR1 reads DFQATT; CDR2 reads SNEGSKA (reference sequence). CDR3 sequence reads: CSARTLDRVPSGANVLTF. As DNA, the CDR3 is TGCAGTGCTAGGACCCTAGACAGGGTCCCCTCTGGGGCCAACGTCCTGACTTTC.

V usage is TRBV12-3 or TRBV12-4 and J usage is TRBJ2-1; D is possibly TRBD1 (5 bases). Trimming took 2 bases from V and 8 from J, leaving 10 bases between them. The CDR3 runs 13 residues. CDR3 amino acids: CASSLSSRDEQFF. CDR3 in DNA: TGTGCCAGCAGTTTAAGCTCCAGGGATGAGCAGTTCTTC.

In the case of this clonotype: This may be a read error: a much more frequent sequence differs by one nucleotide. CDR3 coding DNA: TGTGCCAGCACCTCTGAACGGACAGGGGTTTACTATGGCTACACCTTC. Residues: CASTSERTGVYYGYTF. The chain links TRBV7-8 to TRBJ1-2; 9 bases match TRBD1. The J segment lost 3 bases and the V segment lost 7 bases, leaving 12 bases of the junction unmatched. Germline lookup yields CDR1 SGHVS and CDR2 FQNEAQ. The CDR3 contains 16 residues.

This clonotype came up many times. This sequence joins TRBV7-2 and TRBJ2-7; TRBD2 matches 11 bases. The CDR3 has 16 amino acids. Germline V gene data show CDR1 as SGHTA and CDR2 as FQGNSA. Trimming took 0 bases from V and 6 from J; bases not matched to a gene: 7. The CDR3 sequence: CASSLAGVAGGGEQYV. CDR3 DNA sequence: TGTGCCAGCAGCTTAGCGGGGGTAGCGGGGGGGGGCGAGCAGTACGTC.

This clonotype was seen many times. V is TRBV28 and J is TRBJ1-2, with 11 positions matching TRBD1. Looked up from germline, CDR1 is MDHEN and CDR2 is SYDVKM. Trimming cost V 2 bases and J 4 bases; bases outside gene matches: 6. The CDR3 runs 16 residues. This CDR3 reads CASSLLGQGAFYGYTF. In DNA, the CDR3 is TGTGCCAGCAGTTTACTCGGACAGGGGGCTTTCTATGGCTACACCTTC.

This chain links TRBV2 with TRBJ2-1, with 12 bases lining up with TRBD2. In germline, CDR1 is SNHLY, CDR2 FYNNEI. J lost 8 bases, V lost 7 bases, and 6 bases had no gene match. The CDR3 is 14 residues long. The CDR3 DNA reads TGTGCCAGCATGCGGGGACTAGCGGGCGATGAGCAGTTCTTC. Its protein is CASMRGLAGDEQFF.

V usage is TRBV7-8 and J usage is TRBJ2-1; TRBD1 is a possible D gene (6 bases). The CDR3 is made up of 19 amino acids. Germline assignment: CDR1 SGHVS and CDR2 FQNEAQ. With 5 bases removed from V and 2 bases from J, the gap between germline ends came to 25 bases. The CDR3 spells CASSLRTGQAIQAYNEQFF. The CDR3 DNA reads TGTGCCAGCAGCCTGAGAACAGGGCAGGCAATTCAGGCCTACAATGAGCAGTTCTTC.

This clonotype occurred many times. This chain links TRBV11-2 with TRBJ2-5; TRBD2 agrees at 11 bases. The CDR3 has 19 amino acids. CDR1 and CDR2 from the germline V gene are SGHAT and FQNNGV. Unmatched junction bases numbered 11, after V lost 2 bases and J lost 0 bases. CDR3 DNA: TGTGCCAGCAGCTTAAACAAGCTAGCGGGGGGCCCGTACCAAGAGACCCAGTACTTC. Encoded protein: CASSLNKLAGGPYQETQYF.

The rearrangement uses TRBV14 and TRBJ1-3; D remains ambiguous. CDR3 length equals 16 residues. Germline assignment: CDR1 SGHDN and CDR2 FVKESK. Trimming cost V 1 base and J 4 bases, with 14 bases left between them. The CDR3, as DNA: TGTGCCAGCAGCCAAGTCGATCGGGTCTCCGGAAACACCATATATTTT. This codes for CASSQVDRVSGNTIYF.

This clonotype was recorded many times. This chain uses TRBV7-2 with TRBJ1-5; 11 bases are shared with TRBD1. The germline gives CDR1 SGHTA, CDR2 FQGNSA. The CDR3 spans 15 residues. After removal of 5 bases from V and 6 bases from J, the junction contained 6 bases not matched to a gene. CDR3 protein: CASSPWTGGGQPQHF. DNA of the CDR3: TGTGCCAGCAGCCCCTGGACAGGGGGCGGTCAGCCCCAGCATTTT.

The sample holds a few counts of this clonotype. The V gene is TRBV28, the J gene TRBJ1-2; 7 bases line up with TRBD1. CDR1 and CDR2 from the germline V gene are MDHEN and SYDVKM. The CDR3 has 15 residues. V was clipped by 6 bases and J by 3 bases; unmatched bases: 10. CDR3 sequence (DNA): TGTGCCAGCAGCCTTACAGGGGTAGGGGACTATGGCTACACCTTC. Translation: CASSLTGVGDYGYTF.